Listed below are T cell receptor beta chains from one sample, sequenced in a study of beta chain features in type 1 diabetes. Measured with immunoSEQ multiplex PCR; TCRdb has only the in-frame clones, and not every one. This sample carries hundreds of thousands of clones, roughly an eighth of them seen once, and the ten largest clones take 0.035% to 0.045%. The specimen was naive CD4+ T cells from blood. Receptor source: a man aged 18 to 29 with type 1 diabetes. The CDR3 runs from the conserved cysteine through the conserved F or W. The order of the fields is D gene, clone size, J gene, V gene, CDR3 DNA, CDR3 protein. D genes are given only for firm matches. Only some rows state a clone size, as once, few, many or a class for expanded clones.

>.|few|TRBJ2-7|TRBV15
TGTGCCACCAGTGTAGAGCAATCGAGCTCCTACGAGCAGTACTTC
CATSVEQSSSYEQYF
>.|few|TRBJ2-3|TRBV5-1
TGCGCCAGCAGCGGAAGCACAGATACGCAGTATTTT
CASSGSTDTQYF
>.|once|TRBJ1-2|TRBV29-1
TGCAGCGTTGGGACAAGGGATACAGGATATGGCTACACCTTC
CSVGTRDTGYGYTF
>.|few|TRBJ2-7|TRBV7-2
TGTGCCAGCAGCCCCCGGACCGCCTCCTACGAGCAGTACTTC
CASSPRTASYEQYF
>.|.|TRBJ2-7|TRBV21-1
TGTGCCAGCAGCCAAGGGTGTCCTCAAGTCGAGCAGTACTTC
CASSQGCPQVEQYF
>TRBD1|few|TRBJ2-7|TRBV4-1
TGCGCCAGCAGCCTACGACAGGGGGCCTACGAGCAGTACTTC
CASSLRQGAYEQYF
>.|.|TRBJ2-1|TRBV13
TGTGCCAGCAGTCACACCCCTTCCGGCAATAATGAGCAGTTCTTC
CASSHTPSGNNEQFF
>.|few|TRBJ1-6|TRBV7-2
TGTGCCAGCAGCCCATCGAGAAATTCACCCCTCCACTTT
CASSPSRNSPLHF
>.|.|TRBJ1-6|TRBV30
TGTGCCTGCCGCGGAGGTCCAGGGGCCTATAATTCACCCCTCCACTTT
CACRGGPGAYNSPLHF
>.|few|TRBJ1-4|TRBV7-2
TGTGCCAGCAGCCTGGTTGGGGACCGAGGTGAAAAACTGTTTTTT
CASSLVGDRGEKLFF
>TRBD1|few|TRBJ1-5|TRBV28
TGTGCCAGCAGTTTACCTCGGACAGGCGGCTATAGCAATCAGCCCCAGCATTTT
CASSLPRTGGYSNQPQHF
>TRBD1|.|TRBJ2-3|TRBV10-3
TGTGCCATCAATGATCGGGACAGGGGTAGCCCGCAGTATTTT
CAINDRDRGSPQYF
>.|few|TRBJ1-1|TRBV4-1
TGCGCCAGCAGCCAAGTGGGGAGACAACCTGGAGGGGCTGAAGCTTTCTTT
CASSQVGRQPGGAEAFF
>.|.|TRBJ1-2|TRBV7-8
TGTGCCAGCAGCCAAGCGAATCGGCAGGAAACCGTCTATGGCTACACCTTC
CASSQANRQETVYGYTF
>.|few|TRBJ2-5|TRBV4-3
TGCGCCAGCAGCCAATTCAGGGATAACGTGGTCGAGACCCAGTACTTC
CASSQFRDNVVETQYF
>.|few|TRBJ1-2|TRBV6-5
TGTGCCAGCAGTTACGATCCGGAGAACTATGGCTACACCTTC
CASSYDPENYGYTF
>.|few|TRBJ2-2|TRBV29-1
TGCAGCGTTGAAGTAGTTCTCACCGGGGAGCTGTTTTTT
CSVEVVLTGELFF
>.|few|TRBJ1-5|TRBV2
TGTGCCAGCAGTGATAGTGAAAATCAGCCCCAGCATTTT
CASSDSENQPQHF
>.|few|TRBJ1-3|TRBV6-6
TGTGCCAGCAGTTGGGGGATTGGAAGAACGGGAAACACCATATATTTT
CASSWGIGRTGNTIYF
>.|.|TRBJ1-4|TRBV15
TGTGCCACCAGCAGAGAGGGGTGGGAAAAACTGTTTTTT
CATSREGWEKLFF
>TRBD1|.|TRBJ2-7|TRBV28
TGTGCCAGCCGGACCGGGACAGCCTACGAGCAGTACTTC
CASRTGTAYEQYF
>.|.|TRBJ1-5|TRBV6-5
TGTGCCAGCAGTGAAAGAGAGAATCAGCCCCAGCATTTT
CASSERENQPQHF
>TRBD2|.|TRBJ2-1|TRBV7-7
TGTGCTAGCAGCTTTTATCTAGCGGGGGGGAAATACAATGAGCAGTTCTTC
CASSFYLAGGKYNEQFF
>.|.|TRBJ2-7|TRBV5-6
TGTGCCAGCACACTCCCGGGGGCGGTGTACGAGCAGTACTTC
CASTLPGAVYEQYF
>.|few|TRBJ2-1|TRBV10-3
TGTGCCATCAGTGAGTTTATTGGGGCTTACAATGAGCAGTTCTTC
CAISEFIGAYNEQFF
>.|.|TRBJ1-1|TRBV18
TGTGCCAGCTCACCAATGGGGGGCCGTGCTTTCTTT
CASSPMGGRAFF
>TRBD2|few|TRBJ2-7|TRBV5-1
TGCGCCACCGCGGGTGGGGTAGCGGGGGCCTACGAGCAGTACTTC
CATAGGVAGAYEQYF
>.|.|TRBJ2-1|TRBV29-1
TGCAGCGCTCGATGGACATGGTCCATCAATGAGCAGTTCTTC
CSARWTWSINEQFF
>.|few|TRBJ1-5|TRBV7-9
TGTGCCAGCAGCTTGGGTCGCCTCGAGGGTCAGCCCCAGCATTTT
CASSLGRLEGQPQHF
>TRBD1|few|TRBJ1-4|TRBV19
TGTGCCAGTAGTCTCCCCGGGACAGGGTCTGAAAAACTGTTTTTT
CASSLPGTGSEKLFF
>.|.|TRBJ1-6|TRBV2
TGTGCCAGCAGACGACAGAGCTCCTATAATTCACCCCTCCACTTT
CASRRQSSYNSPLHF
>.|few|TRBJ1-2|TRBV30
TGTGCCTGGAGTGGAAACAGGGCCCGGAGGAGCTACACCTTC
CAWSGNRARRSYTF
>.|.|TRBJ2-7|TRBV30
TGTGCCTGGAGTGTACTAGTGGGAACCTACGAGCAGTACTTC
CAWSVLVGTYEQYF